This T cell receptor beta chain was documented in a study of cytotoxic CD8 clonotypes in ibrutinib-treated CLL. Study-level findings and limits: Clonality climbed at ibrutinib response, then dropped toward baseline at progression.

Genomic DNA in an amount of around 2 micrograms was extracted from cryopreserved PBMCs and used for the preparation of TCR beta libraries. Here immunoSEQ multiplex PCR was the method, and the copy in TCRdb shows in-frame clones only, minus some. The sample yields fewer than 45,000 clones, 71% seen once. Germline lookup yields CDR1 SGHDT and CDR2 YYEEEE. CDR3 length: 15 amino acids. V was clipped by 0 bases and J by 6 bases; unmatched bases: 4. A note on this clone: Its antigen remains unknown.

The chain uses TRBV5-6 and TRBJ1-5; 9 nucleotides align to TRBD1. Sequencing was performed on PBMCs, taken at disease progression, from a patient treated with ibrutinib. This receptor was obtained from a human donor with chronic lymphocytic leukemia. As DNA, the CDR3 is TGTGCCAGCAGCTTGGGCACAGGGGGCTCTCAGCCCCAGCATTTT. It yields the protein CASSLGTGGSQPQHF.